The clone carrying this TCR beta chain showed up many times. The antigen is unknown. These data are taken from a study of T-cell reconstitution after alpha-beta-depleted transplantation in children. Study outcomes and limitations: At day 60, the high TCRbeta diversity found in some patients originated from recipient T cells and thymic progenitors that had survived. Several hundred graft clones that had expanded were reportedly the source of alpha-beta T cells about two months after transplant. T-cell counts and diversity were attributed mostly to newly produced T cells one year after transplant.

The library targeted TCRbeta and was prepared with unique molecular identifiers. TCRdb itself ran the PCR reads through MiXCR, one entry per CDR3 protein. The table records 45,000 to 55,000 distinct CDR3 sequences, about 9% of them present only once. Germline V lookup: CDR1 MNHEY, CDR2 SMNVEV (reference sequence). This CDR3 has 13 amino acids. With 3 bases removed from V and 3 bases from J, the gap between germline ends came to 8 bases. The clonotype comes from a male patient between 2 and 10 years old who had a stem cell transplant for chronic granulomatous disease, so the T cells may come from the graft donor. The chain has TRBV27 and TRBJ1-2; D not certain. This specimen consisted of PBMCs, mostly from graft donor cells, obtained 60 days after TCRalphabeta/CD19-depleted stem cell transplant. The CDR3 bases are TGTGCCAGCAGTTTCGGCTCGGACTATGGCTACACCTTC. The encoded protein is CASSFGSDYGYTF.